Sequencing of this TCR beta chain was carried out in a study of Graves' ophthalmopathy and Graves' hyperthyroidism. Using RNA transcripts, the TCR beta CDR3 regions were amplified. First-round RT-PCR with HTBI primers preceded a second-round multiplex PCR. TCRdb analysed the multiplex PCR reads with MiXCR anew, one entry per CDR3 protein. The sample holds some 380,000 distinct CDR3 sequences, about 16% seen once. The CDR3 has 14 amino acids. Germline-derived CDR1 and CDR2 are SEHNR and FQNEAQ (reference sequence). After removal of 7 bases from V and 3 bases from J, the junction contained 6 bases not matched to a gene. This clonotype turned up a few times.

The sequenced material came from peripheral blood. The sequence was obtained from a woman aged 18-35 years with stable Graves' hyperthyroidism. The chain links TRBV7-9 to TRBJ2-5, with TRBD1 identical over 9 bases. CDR3 bases: TGTGCCAGCAAGGGACAGGGAGGAGAAGAGACCCAGTACTTC. Encoded protein: CASKGQGGEETQYF.